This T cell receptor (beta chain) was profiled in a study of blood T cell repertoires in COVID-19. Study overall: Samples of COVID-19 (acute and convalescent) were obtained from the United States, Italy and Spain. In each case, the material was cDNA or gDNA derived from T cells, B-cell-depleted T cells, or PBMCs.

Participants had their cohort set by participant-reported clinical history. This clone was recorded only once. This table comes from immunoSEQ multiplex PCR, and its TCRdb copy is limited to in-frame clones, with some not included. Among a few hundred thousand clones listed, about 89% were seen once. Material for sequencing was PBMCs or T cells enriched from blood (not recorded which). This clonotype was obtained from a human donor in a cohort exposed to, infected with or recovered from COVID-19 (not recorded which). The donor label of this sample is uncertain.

CDR3 loop: CASGSGGLAHPGELFF. The CDR3 region has the DNA TGTGCCAGCGGCTCGGGGGGTTTAGCTCACCCCGGGGAGCTGTTTTTT. The rearrangement joins TRBV27 to TRBJ2-2; 7 bases fit TRBD2. Losses at the gene ends were 8 bases for V and 6 bases for J; bases not matched to a gene: 15. CDR3 length: 16 amino acids. Germline CDR1 MNHEY, CDR2 SMNVEV (reference sequence).